The present T cell receptor (beta chain) was sequenced within a study of blood T cells in healthy people across ages. Each donor had around 9.8 milliliters of peripheral blood drawn. Each sample gave at least 6 million isolated PBMCs. This clonotype showed up just a few times. A second PCR, run for about 7 to 11 cycles, used a sample-barcoded 5' primer plus a J-beta primer mix. MiXCR was run by TCRdb on the 5' RACE reads, yielding one entry per CDR3 protein. The sample has roughly 700,000 distinct CDR3 sequences, around half seen once. CDR1 is LGHNA and CDR2 is YSLEER in the germline V gene. The CDR3 length is 15 residues. The ends were cut back, 1 base at V and 4 bases at J, with 13 bases in the middle.

The clonotype comes from a woman aged 60-70 years in good health. Sequencing used blood. The chain uses TRBV4-3 and TRBJ1-2; possibly TRBD1 for D (6 bases). The CDR3 bases are TGCGCCAGCAGCCAAGCCCACAGGGTATCCTATGGCTACACCTTC. This gives the protein CASSQAHRVSYGYTF.